This TCR beta chain is from a study of cytomegalovirus exposure and HLA in healthy donors. Study overall: Of the donors genotyped, a few hundred in all, 81% fell in the Caucasian-associated ancestry cluster.

The PCR ran on 60 Vbeta and 13 Jbeta primers. The assay was immunoSEQ multiplex PCR, and TCRdb's table has in-frame clones only and misses some. The table records some 190,000 clones, roughly 75% of them present only once. The ends were cut back, 0 bases at V and 6 bases at J, with 6 bases in the middle. CDR1 is LGHNA, CDR2 YNFKEQ, per germline. This CDR3 contains 13 residues. This clone came up a few times. Sequencing input: PBMCs. J is TRBJ1-5 and V is TRBV4-2; perhaps TRBD1 as D (5 bases). The receptor's source is a woman aged 25 to 39 in good health and CMV-seronegative. The CDR3 loop is CASSQDQGQPQHF. Here the CDR3 DNA reads TGTGCCAGCAGCCAAGATCAGGGTCAGCCCCAGCATTTT.